The 16 T cell receptor beta chains below all came from one sample that was sequenced in a study of technical replicates of blood from several donors. Data came from immunoSEQ multiplex PCR; TCRdb stores just in-frame clones and leaves some out. The table includes 60,000 to 65,000 clones, around 87% detected once. The sequenced sample was PBMCs. The receptors were gathered from a human donor in good health. Some clones in this sample may be carry-over from other donors' samples.

The rearrangement uses TRBV7-9 and TRBJ2-7, with 8 bases aligning to TRBD1. The ends lost 3 bases at V and 3 bases at J; junction bases unmatched: 19. Germline CDR1 SEHNR, CDR2 FQNEAQ (reference sequence). The CDR3 runs to 19 residues. The CDR3 here is CASSFRQGMSSQGGYEQYF. The CDR3 nucleotides are TGTGCCAGCAGCTTCAGACAGGGGATGTCGTCCCAAGGGGGCTACGAGCAGTACTTC.

This chain uses TRBV7-3 with TRBJ2-2; no clear D. The germline V gene has CDR1 SGHTA and CDR2 FQGTGA. Trimming cost V 4 bases and J 7 bases, with 13 bases left between them. CDR3 length equals 14 residues. DNA for the CDR3: TGTGCCAGCAGCTATGGCGGTTCTGGCGGGGAGCTGTTTTTT. Protein product: CASSYGGSGGELFF.

The chain uses TRBV4-1 and TRBJ1-2; D is unresolved. Trimming stripped 4 bases from V and 1 base from J, with 16 bases between. Germline CDR1 and CDR2: MGHRA and YSYEKL. This CDR3 is built from 16 residues. CDR3 sequence: CASSPGRDLGNYGYTF. Here the CDR3 DNA reads TGCGCCAGCAGCCCGGGCCGGGATCTGGGTAACTATGGCTACACCTTC.

The genes are TRBV19 and TRBJ2-7; D is possibly TRBD1 (6 bases). Trimming took 9 bases from V and 4 from J, leaving 16 bases between them. The CDR3 runs to 13 residues. Germline V gene data show CDR1 as LNHDA and CDR2 as SQIVND (reference sequence). Here the CDR3 reads CARWGQPLYEQYF. The DNA of the CDR3 is TGTGCCAGATGGGGACAACCTCTATACGAGCAGTACTTC.

The V and J genes are TRBV5-6 and TRBJ2-7, with D possibly matching TRBD1 (6 bases). Trimming removed 3 bases from V and 8 bases from J, with 12 bases in between. Per germline, CDR1 SGHDT and CDR2 YYEEEE. CDR3 length: 12 residues. The CDR3 here is CASSSLGAKQYF. CDR3 nucleotide sequence: TGTGCCAGCAGCTCCTTGGGGGCAAAGCAGTACTTC.

The CDR3 spells CATSTGQRTDTQYF. CDR3 sequence (DNA): TGTGCCACCAGCACAGGACAGCGCACAGATACGCAGTATTTT. The chain uses TRBV15 and TRBJ2-3; a weak D match, TRBD1 (6 bases). The CDR3 extends over 14 amino acids. Trimming pared 4 bases from V and 1 base from J, leaving 9 bases between. The germline V gene has CDR1 LNHNV and CDR2 YYDKDF (reference sequence).

This sequence joins TRBV10-3 and TRBJ1-2; 7 nucleotides agree with TRBD1. Trimming at V came to 8 bases and at J to 2 bases, leaving 5 bases not matched to a gene. Germline-derived CDR1 and CDR2 are ENHRY and SYGVKD. The CDR3 extends over 13 amino acids. CDR3 region: CAIQGGGNYGYTF. The CDR3 bases are TGTGCCATCCAAGGGGGCGGAAACTATGGCTACACCTTC.

This sequence joins TRBV10-3 and TRBJ2-2; TRBD1 might be the D (5 bases). Germline V lookup: CDR1 ENHRY, CDR2 SYGVKD. The CDR3 consists of 15 residues. Trimming pared 6 bases from V and 0 bases from J, leaving 11 bases between. This chain's CDR3 is CAIRRTLPNTGELFF. The DNA of the CDR3 is TGTGCCATCAGACGGACACTTCCGAACACCGGGGAGCTGTTTTTT.

The chain recombines TRBV9 with TRBJ2-3; 13 bases are shared with TRBD2. The CDR3 has 19 amino acids. With 0 bases clipped from V and 8 bases from J, the junction kept 15 bases outside the gene matches. Per the germline V gene, CDR1 is SGDLS and CDR2 is YYNGEE. CDR3 in amino acids: CASSVEGTSGEVRRGTQYF. The CDR3 nucleotides are TGTGCCAGCAGCGTAGAAGGGACTAGCGGGGAGGTCCGGAGGGGTACGCAGTATTTT.

The chain recombines TRBV5-1 with TRBJ1-2, with TRBD1 as a possible D gene (6 bases). The CDR3 is made up of 13 amino acids. V lost 3 bases to trimming and J lost 2 bases, with 8 bases between them. CDR1 SGHRS and CDR2 YFSETQ come from the germline V gene. The CDR3 reads CASSYGTNYGYTF. The CDR3 DNA is TGCGCCAGCAGCTATGGGACAAACTATGGCTACACCTTC. Supplemented by reference TRBV5-1 and TRBJ1-2, the full variable domain reads KAGVTQTPRYLIKTRGQQVTLSCSPISGHRSVSWYQQTPGQGLQFLFEYFSETQRNKGNFPGRFSGRQFSNSRSEMNVSTLELGDSALYLCASSYGTNYGYTFGSGTRLTVV.

CDR3 residues: CASSQELRGDYGYTF. CDR3 in DNA: TGCGCCAGCAGCCAAGAGCTCAGGGGCGACTATGGCTACACCTTC. V is TRBV4-3 and J is TRBJ1-2; D is perhaps TRBD1 (6 bases). This CDR3 has 15 residues. In germline, CDR1 is LGHNA, CDR2 YSLEER. V lost 0 bases, J lost 3 bases, and 11 bases lay in between.

The rearrangement links TRBV9 to TRBJ1-3; maybe TRBD1 (5 bases). Trimming took off 2 bases at V and 0 bases at J, with 15 bases between the two ends. The CDR3 is 17 amino acids. The germline V gene has CDR1 SGDLS and CDR2 YYNGEE. DNA for the CDR3: TGTGCCAGCAGCGTTAGCGGAGGACAATTCTCTGGAAACACCATATATTTT. It is translated as CASSVSGGQFSGNTIYF.

The rearrangement links TRBV10-3 to TRBJ1-2, with 11 bases that match TRBD1. CDR3 length equals 16 residues. J was trimmed by 7 bases and V by 0 bases; bases with no gene match: 7. CDR1 ENHRY and CDR2 SYGVKD come from the germline V gene. The CDR3 nucleotides read TGTGCCATCAGTGAGTCGACTCACGGGACAGGGGGTGGCTACACCTTC. Translating it yields CAISESTHGTGGGYTF.

The V gene is TRBV15, the J gene TRBJ2-7, with 8 bases aligning to TRBD1. There are 15 residues in the CDR3. In germline, CDR1 is LNHNV, CDR2 YYDKDF (reference sequence). Trimming cost V 1 base and J 5 bases; bases outside gene matches: 7. CDR3 coding DNA: TGTGCCACCAGCAGAGGGGACAGGTGGGGGGACGAGCAGTACTTC. Amino acid sequence: CATSRGDRWGDEQYF.

The chain links TRBV4-1 to TRBJ2-3, with D possibly matching TRBD2 (5 bases). V gave up 1 base and J gave up 2 bases, with 10 bases separating them. The CDR3 totals 15 residues. Per the germline V gene, CDR1 is MGHRA and CDR2 is YSYEKL. The CDR3 region is CASSQGIRDTDTQYF. The CDR3 DNA sequence: TGCGCCAGCAGCCAAGGTATCCGGGACACAGATACGCAGTATTTT.

The V call is TRBV7-9, the J call TRBJ1-2, with D possibly matching TRBD1 (5 bases). Germline V gene lookup returns CDR1 SEHNR and CDR2 FQNEAQ (reference sequence). The CDR3 is made up of 16 amino acids. The ends were cut back, 5 bases at V and 8 bases at J, with 24 bases in the middle. The CDR3 loop is CASSLTSGGNGGGYTF. The CDR3 region has the DNA TGTGCCAGCAGCCTCACTTCGGGAGGGAACGGGGGGGGCTACACCTTC.